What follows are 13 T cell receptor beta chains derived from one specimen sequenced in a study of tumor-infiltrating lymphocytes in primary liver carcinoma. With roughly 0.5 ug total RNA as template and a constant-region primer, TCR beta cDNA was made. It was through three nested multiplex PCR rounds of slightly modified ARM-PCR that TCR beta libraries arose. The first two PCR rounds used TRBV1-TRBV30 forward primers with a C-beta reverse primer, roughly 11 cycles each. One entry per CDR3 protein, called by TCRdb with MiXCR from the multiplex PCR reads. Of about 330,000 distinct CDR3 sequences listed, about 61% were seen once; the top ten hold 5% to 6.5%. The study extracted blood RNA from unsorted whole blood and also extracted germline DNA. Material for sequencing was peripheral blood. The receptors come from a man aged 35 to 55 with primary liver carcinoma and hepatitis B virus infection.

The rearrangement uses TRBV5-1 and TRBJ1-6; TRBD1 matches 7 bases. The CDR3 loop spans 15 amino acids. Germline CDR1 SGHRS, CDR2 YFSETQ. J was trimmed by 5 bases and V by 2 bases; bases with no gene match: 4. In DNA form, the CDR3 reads TGCGCCAGCAGCTTCTCCGGGACAGATAATTCACCCCTCCACTTT. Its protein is CASSFSGTDNSPLHF.

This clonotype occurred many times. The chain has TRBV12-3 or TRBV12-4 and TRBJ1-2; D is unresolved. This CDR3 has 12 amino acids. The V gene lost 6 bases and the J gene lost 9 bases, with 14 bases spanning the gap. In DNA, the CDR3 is TGTGCCAGCAGAGCGGGTGGTGGAAGCTACACCTTC. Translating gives CASRAGGGSYTF.

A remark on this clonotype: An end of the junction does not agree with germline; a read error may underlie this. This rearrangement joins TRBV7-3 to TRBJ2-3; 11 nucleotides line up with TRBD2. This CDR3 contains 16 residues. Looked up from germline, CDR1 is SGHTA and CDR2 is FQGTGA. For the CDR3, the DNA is TGTACCAGCAGCTCCGTAGCGGGAGGGAGCACAGATACGCAGTATTTT. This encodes CTSSSVAGGSTDTQYF.

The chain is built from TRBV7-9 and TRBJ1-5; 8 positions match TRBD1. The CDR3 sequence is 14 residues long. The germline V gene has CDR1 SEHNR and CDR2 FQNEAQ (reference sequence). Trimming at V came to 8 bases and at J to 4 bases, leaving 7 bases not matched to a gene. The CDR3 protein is CASQPGGANQPQHF. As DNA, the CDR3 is TGTGCCAGCCAGCCAGGGGGCGCGAATCAGCCCCAGCATTTT.

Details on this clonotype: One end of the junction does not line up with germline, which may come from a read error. DNA for the CDR3: TGTGCCAGCAGTTTAACCATTGAAGGTTTCTTT. Amino acids: CASSLTIEGFF. This rearrangement joins TRBV11-2 to TRBJ1-1, with D unclear. In germline, CDR1 is SGHAT, CDR2 FQNNGV. The CDR3 length is 11 residues. Filled out from reference TRBV11-2 and TRBJ1-1, the complete variable domain reads EAGVAQSPRYKIIEKRQSVAFWCNPISGHATLYWYQQILGQGPKLLIQFQNNGVVDDSQLPKDRFSAERLKGVDSTLKIQPAKLEDSAVYLCASSLTIEGFFGQGTRLTVV.

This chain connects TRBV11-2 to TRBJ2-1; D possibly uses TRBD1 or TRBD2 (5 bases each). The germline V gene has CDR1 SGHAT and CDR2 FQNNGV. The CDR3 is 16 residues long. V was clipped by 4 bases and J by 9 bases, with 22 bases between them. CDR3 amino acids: CASSWDELARITEQFF. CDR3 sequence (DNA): TGTGCCAGCAGCTGGGACGAACTTGCCCGTATCACTGAGCAGTTCTTC.

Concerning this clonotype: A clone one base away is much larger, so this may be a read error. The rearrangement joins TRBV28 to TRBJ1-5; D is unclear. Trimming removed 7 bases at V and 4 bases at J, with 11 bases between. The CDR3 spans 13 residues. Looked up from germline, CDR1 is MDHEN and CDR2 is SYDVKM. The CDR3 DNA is TGTGCCAGCAATCCCCCGGCGAATCAGCCCCAGCATTTT. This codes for CASNPPANQPQHF.

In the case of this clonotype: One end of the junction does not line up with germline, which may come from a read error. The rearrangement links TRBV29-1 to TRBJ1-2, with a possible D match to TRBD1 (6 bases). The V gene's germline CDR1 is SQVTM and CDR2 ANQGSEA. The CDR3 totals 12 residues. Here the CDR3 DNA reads TGCAGCGTCGAGGGGGGGAACCTTGGCCACACCTTC. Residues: CSVEGGNLGHTF. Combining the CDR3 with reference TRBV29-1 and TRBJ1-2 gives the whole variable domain SAVISQKPSRDICQRGTSLTIQCQVDSQVTMMFWYRQQPGQSLTLIATANQGSEATYESGFVIDKFPISRPNLTFSTLTVSNMSPEDSSIYLCSVEGGNLGHTFGSGTRLTVV.

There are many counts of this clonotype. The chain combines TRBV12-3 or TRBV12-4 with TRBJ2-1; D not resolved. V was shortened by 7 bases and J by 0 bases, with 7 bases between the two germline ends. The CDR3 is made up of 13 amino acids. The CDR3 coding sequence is TGTGCCAGCACCCCGAGCTCCTACAATGAGCAGTTCTTC. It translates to CASTPSSYNEQFF.

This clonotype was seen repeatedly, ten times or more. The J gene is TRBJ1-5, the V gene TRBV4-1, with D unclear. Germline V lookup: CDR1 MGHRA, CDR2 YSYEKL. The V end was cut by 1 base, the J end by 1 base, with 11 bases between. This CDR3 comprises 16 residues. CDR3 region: CASSQAQGISNQPQHF. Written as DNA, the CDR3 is TGCGCCAGCAGCCAAGCCCAAGGGATAAGCAATCAGCCCCAGCATTTT.

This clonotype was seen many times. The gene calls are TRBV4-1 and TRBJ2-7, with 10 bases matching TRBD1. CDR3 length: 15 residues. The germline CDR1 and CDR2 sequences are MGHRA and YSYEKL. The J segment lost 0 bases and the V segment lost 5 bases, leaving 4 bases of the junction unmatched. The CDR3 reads CASSTRTGGSYEQYF. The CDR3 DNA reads TGCGCCAGCAGCACCCGGACAGGGGGCTCCTACGAGCAGTACTTC.

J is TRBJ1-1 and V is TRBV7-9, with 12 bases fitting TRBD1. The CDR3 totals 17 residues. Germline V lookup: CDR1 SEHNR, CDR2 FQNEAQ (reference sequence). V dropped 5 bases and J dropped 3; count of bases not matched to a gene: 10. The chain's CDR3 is CASSGRDRGRPDTEAFF. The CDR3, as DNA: TGTGCCAGCAGCGGACGGGACAGGGGGCGGCCGGACACTGAAGCTTTCTTT.

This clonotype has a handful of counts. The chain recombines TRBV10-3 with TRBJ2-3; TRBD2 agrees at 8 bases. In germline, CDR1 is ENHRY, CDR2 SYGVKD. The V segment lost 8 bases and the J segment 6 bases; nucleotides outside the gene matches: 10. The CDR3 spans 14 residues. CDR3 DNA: TGTGCCATCTGGCCTGGACTAGCAGGTGATACGCAGTATTTT. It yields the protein CAIWPGLAGDTQYF.